The rows below give T cell receptor beta chains drawn from one sample of a study of cytomegalovirus exposure and HLA in healthy donors. Generated by immunoSEQ multiplex PCR, the TCRdb table keeps only in-frame clones and is missing some. The table includes 120,000 or so clones, approximately 78% detected once. The sequenced sample was PBMCs. These receptors came from a man between 25 and 39 years old in good health and CMV-seropositive. CDR3s include the opening cysteine and the closing phenylalanine or tryptophan. The order of the fields is D gene, J gene, clone size, V gene, CDR3 DNA, CDR3 protein. D genes are given only for firm matches. Clone size is stated in some rows and not others, as once, few, many or a class when expanded.

TRBD1,TRBJ2-1,.,TRBV5-1,TGCGCCAGCAGCTCCCTCAGGGGGGAGCAGTTCTTC,CASSSLRGEQFF
TRBD2,TRBJ2-2,.,TRBV7-9,TGTGCCAGCAGCTCGGGCGGGACTAGCACCGGGGAGCTGTTTTTT,CASSSGGTSTGELFF
.,TRBJ1-5,once,TRBV4-1,TGCGCCAGCAGCCAGATAGGCCAGGGTAGGCATCAGCCCCAGCATTTT,CASSQIGQGRHQPQHF
.,TRBJ2-7,few,TRBV5-1,TGCGCCAGCAGCTTGGTAGGGGCACCCTACGAGCAGTACTTC,CASSLVGAPYEQYF
.,TRBJ1-1,few,TRBV21-1,TGTGCCAGCAACCCAAGTCCCAGGGTGGAGTACACTGAAGCTTTCTTT,CASNPSPRVEYTEAFF
.,TRBJ1-2,.,TRBV27,TGTGCCAGCAGCCACGGGCAGGGTGTGAGCTATGGCTACACCTTC,CASSHGQGVSYGYTF
TRBD2,TRBJ2-5,.,TRBV29-1,TGCAGCGCTCGGACTAGCGAAGAGACCCAGTACTTC,CSARTSEETQYF
.,TRBJ1-1,.,TRBV2,TGTGCCAGCAGCGGTCCTGAAGCTTTCTTT,CASSGPEAFF
.,TRBJ2-3,.,TRBV5-1,TGCGCCAGCAGCTCTACAGGGAACGTGGCCGAAGATACGCAGTATTTT,CASSSTGNVAEDTQYF
TRBD2,TRBJ2-7,few,TRBV27,TGTGCCAGCAGTTTAGGGAATCTAGCGGGCCGCTACGAGCAGTACTTC,CASSLGNLAGRYEQYF
TRBD1,TRBJ1-2,.,TRBV5-4,TGTGCCAGCAGCCCTCCCGACAGGGACTATGGCTACACCTTC,CASSPPDRDYGYTF
.,TRBJ1-1,.,TRBV28,TGTGCCAGCAGCGCATGGCAGTCAGGCGGGGTGGCTTTCTTT,CASSAWQSGGVAFF
.,TRBJ2-7,.,TRBV7-3,TGTGCCAGCAGCCCTCTAGCAGATTCGCGTGAGCAGTACTTC,CASSPLADSREQYF
.,TRBJ1-1,.,TRBV18,TGTGCCAGCTCACCTGAGGGTGTCACTGAAGCTTTCTTT,CASSPEGVTEAFF
.,TRBJ2-3,.,TRBV11-1,TGTGCCAGCAGCTTGTCGACGGGAGATACGCAGTATTTT,CASSLSTGDTQYF
TRBD1,TRBJ2-5,.,TRBV5-4,TGTGCCAGCAGCTTGAATCGTGGGACAGGGAGGAGTACTCAAGAGACCCAGTACTTC,CASSLNRGTGRSTQETQYF
.,TRBJ1-2,.,TRBV7-2,TGTGCCAGCAGCCGGGTGGCTCTTTTGGGGCTTAGGTATGGCTACACCTTC,CASSRVALLGLRYGYTF
TRBD2,TRBJ2-3,.,TRBV7-9,TGTGCCAGCGGGACGGGAGGGGGCACAGATACGCAGTATTTT,CASGTGGGTDTQYF
TRBD1,TRBJ1-2,.,TRBV4-1,TGCGCCAGCAGCCAGCCGGGACAGGGAATTTATGGCTACACCTTC,CASSQPGQGIYGYTF
.,TRBJ1-5,.,TRBV28,TGTGCCAGCAGTTTGAGGGCACAGCCCCAGCATTTT,CASSLRAQPQHF
.,TRBJ2-6,.,TRBV4-3,TGCGCCAGCAGCGATAATGGAGGGGGCTCAGGGGCCAACGTCCTGACTTTC,CASSDNGGGSGANVLTF
.,TRBJ2-5,.,TRBV5-1,TGCGCCAGCAGCCAAGATATTTCTAGTACTGAGACCCAGTACTTC,CASSQDISSTETQYF
TRBD2,TRBJ2-1,.,TRBV9,TGTGCCAGCAGCGTAGGGGCTAGCGGCCTTACGGCGCAGTTCTTC,CASSVGASGLTAQFF
TRBD2,TRBJ2-1,.,TRBV15,TGTGCCACCAGCAGAGATGCCGCTAGCGGGTATCTCTTC,CATSRDAASGYLF
.,TRBJ2-5,.,TRBV18,TGTGCCAGCTCACCTAACACACAGGTCACCGGAGAGACCCAGTACTTC,CASSPNTQVTGETQYF
.,TRBJ2-5,.,TRBV30,TGTGCCTGGAGTTTGGGCAGGGGAGAGACCCAGTACTTC,CAWSLGRGETQYF